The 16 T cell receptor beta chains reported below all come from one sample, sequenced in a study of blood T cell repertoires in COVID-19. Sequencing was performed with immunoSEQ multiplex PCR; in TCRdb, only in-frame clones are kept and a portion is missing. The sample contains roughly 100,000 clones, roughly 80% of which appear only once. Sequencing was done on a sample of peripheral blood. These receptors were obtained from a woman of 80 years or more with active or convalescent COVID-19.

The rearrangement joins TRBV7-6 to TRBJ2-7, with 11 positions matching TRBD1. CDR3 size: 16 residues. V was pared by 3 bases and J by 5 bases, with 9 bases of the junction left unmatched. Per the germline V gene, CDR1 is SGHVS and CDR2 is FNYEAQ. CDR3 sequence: CASSFVLGTGGNEQYF. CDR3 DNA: TGTGCCAGCAGCTTCGTTCTCGGGACAGGGGGTAACGAGCAGTACTTC.

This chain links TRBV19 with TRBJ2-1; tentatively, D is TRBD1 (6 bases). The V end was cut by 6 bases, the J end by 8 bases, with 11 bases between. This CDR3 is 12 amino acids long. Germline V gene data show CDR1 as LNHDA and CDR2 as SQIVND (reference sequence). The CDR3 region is CASRNRVYEQFF. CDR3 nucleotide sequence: TGTGCCAGTAGGAACAGGGTTTATGAGCAGTTCTTC.

The CDR3 bases are TGTGCCAGTAGCCAGGGTGTGGGTTCTGGAAACACCATATATTTT. It translates to CASSQGVGSGNTIYF. The V call is TRBV19, the J call TRBJ1-3; a weak D match, TRBD1 (5 bases). The CDR3 totals 15 residues. Germline V gene lookup returns CDR1 LNHDA and CDR2 SQIVND (reference sequence). The V end was cut by 6 bases, the J end by 1 base, with 13 bases between. Drawing the rest from reference TRBV19 and TRBJ1-3, the complete variable domain is DGGITQSPKYLFRKEGQNVTLSCEQNLNHDAMYWYRQDPGQGLRLIYYSQIVNDFQKGDIAEGYSVSREKKESFPLTVTSAQKNPTAFYLCASSQGVGSGNTIYFGEGSWLTVV.

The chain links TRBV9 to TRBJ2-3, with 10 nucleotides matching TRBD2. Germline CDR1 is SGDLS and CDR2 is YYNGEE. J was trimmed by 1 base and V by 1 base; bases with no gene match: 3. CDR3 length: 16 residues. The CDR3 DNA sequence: TGTGCCAGCAGCGTACTGGGGACTAGCGGCACAGATACGCAGTATTTT. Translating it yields CASSVLGTSGTDTQYF.

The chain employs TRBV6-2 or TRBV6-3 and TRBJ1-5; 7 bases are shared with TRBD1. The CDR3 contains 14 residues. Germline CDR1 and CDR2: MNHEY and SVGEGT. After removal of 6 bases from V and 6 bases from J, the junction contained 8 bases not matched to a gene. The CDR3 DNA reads TGTGCCAGCAGCAGACAGGGTGTCAGTCAGCCCCAGCATTTT. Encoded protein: CASSRQGVSQPQHF.

The DNA of the CDR3 is TGTGCCTGGAGTTTCAGACAGGGCGAGGCTGAAGCTTTCTTT. This sequence encodes CAWSFRQGEAEAFF. This sequence joins TRBV30 and TRBJ1-1; 7 bases align to TRBD1. The J segment lost 6 bases and the V segment lost 2 bases, leaving 9 bases of the junction unmatched. Germline CDR1 is GTSNPN and CDR2 is SVGIG (reference sequence). The CDR3 runs to 14 residues. Based on the CDR3 plus reference TRBV30 and TRBJ1-1, the full variable domain is SQTIHQWPATLVQPVGSPLSLECTVEGTSNPNLYWYRQAAGRGLQLLFYSVGIGQISSEVPQNLSASRPQDRQFILSSKKLLLSDSGFYLCAWSFRQGEAEAFFGQGTRLTVV.

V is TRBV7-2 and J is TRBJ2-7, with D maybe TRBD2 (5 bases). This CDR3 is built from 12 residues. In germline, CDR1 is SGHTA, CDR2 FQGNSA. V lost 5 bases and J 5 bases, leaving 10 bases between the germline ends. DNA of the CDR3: TGTGCCAGCAGCCCGGACGGGAACGAGCAGTACTTC. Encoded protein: CASSPDGNEQYF.

In DNA form, the CDR3 reads TGTGCCAGCAGTGAGGGTCAAGGGCGGGCGGAGACCCAGTACTTC. It translates to CASSEGQGRAETQYF. The rearrangement joins TRBV2 to TRBJ2-5; D perhaps matches TRBD2 (5 bases). Germline values: CDR1 SNHLY, CDR2 FYNNEI. Trimming shortened V by 3 bases and J by 5 bases, and 16 bases separated the two germline ends. The length of the CDR3 is 15 residues.

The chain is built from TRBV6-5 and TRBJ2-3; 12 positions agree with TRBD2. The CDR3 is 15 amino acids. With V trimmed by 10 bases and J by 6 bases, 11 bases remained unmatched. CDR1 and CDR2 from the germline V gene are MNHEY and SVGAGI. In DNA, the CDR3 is TGTGCCACCGTCACTAGCGGGAGGAAGTCGGATACGCAGTATTTT. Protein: CATVTSGRKSDTQYF.

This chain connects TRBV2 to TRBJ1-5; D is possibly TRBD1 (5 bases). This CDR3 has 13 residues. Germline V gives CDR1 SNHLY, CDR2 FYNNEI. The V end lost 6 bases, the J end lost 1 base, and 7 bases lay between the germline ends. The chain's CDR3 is CASRRDSNQPQHF. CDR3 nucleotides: TGTGCCAGCAGGCGGGACAGCAATCAGCCCCAGCATTTT.

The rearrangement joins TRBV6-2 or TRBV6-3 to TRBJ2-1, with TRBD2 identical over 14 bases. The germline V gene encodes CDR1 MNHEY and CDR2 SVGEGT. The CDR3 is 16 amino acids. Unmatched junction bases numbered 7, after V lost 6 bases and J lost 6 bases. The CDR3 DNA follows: TGTGCCAGCAGCGCCCCGGGACTAGCGGGAGCCAATGAGCAGTTCTTC. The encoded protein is CASSAPGLAGANEQFF.

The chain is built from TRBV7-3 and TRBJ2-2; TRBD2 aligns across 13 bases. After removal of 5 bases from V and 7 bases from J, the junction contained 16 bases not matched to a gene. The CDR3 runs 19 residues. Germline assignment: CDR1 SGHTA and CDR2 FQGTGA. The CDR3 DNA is TGTGCCAGCAGCCTCTCACGTGGACTAGCGGGGGCCCGGGGCGGGGAGCTGTTTTTT. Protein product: CASSLSRGLAGARGGELFF.

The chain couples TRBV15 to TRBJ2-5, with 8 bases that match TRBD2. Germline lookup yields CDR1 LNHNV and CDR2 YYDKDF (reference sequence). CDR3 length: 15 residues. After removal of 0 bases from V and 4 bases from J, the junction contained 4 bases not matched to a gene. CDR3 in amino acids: CATSRDSGVGETQYF. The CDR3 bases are TGTGCCACCAGCAGAGATAGCGGGGTAGGAGAGACCCAGTACTTC.

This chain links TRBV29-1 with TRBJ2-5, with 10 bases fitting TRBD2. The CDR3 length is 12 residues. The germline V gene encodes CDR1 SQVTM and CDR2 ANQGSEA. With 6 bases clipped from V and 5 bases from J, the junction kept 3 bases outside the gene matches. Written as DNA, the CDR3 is TGCAGCGTCGCTAGCGGGAGTGAGACCCAGTACTTC. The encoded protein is CSVASGSETQYF.

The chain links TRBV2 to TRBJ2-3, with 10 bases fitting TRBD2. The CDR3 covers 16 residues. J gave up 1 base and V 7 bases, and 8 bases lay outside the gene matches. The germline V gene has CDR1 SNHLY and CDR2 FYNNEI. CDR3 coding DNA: TGTGCCAGCACCCGAACTAGCGGGGTAGGCACAGATACGCAGTATTTT. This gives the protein CASTRTSGVGTDTQYF.

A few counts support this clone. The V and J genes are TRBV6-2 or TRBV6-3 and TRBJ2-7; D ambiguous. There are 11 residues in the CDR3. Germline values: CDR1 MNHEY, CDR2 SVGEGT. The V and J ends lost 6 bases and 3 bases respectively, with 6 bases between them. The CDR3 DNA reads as TGTGCCAGCAGCCAGAGCTACGAGCAGTACTTC. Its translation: CASSQSYEQYF.